These 25 T cell receptor beta chains share one sample of origin, sequenced in a study of regulatory T cells in long-lasting Graves disease. The TCR beta library used iRepertoire HTBI primers with Arm-PCR amplification of CDR3. A single record per CDR3 protein comes from TCRdb applying MiXCR to the multiplex PCR reads. The table shows around 510,000 distinct CDR3 sequences, with 20% occurring only once. As to time point: persistent/refractory GD, antithyroid drugs over 5 years with positive TRAb. Researchers made the TCR library from RNA that was extracted from PBMCs. Specimen: peripheral blood mononuclear cells (PBMCs), collected when the disease was refractory, from a patient treated with antithyroid drugs. Every receptor here comes from a female donor with Graves disease.

This chain connects TRBV5-5 to TRBJ1-2; D remains unclear. Germline CDR1 is SGHKS and CDR2 is YYEKEE (reference sequence). The CDR3 length is 13 residues. Deletions cut 0 bases from V and 3 bases from J, with 6 bases between. Here the CDR3 reads CASSLDSDYGYTF. In nucleotides, the CDR3 is TGTGCCAGCAGCTTGGATTCAGACTATGGCTACACCTTC.

The rearrangement uses TRBV3-1 and TRBJ2-7, with D possibly TRBD2 on 6 matching bases. The CDR3 extends over 14 amino acids. Trimming removed 1 base at V and 6 bases at J, with 13 bases between. The germline V gene has CDR1 LGHDT and CDR2 YNNKEL (reference sequence). The CDR3: CASSQVEGSGEQYF. The CDR3 DNA sequence: TGTGCCAGCAGCCAAGTGGAGGGGTCGGGCGAGCAGTACTTC.

The table lists this clonotype with many counts. V and J are TRBV11-2 and TRBJ1-5; the match to TRBD1 covers 11 bases. Germline values: CDR1 SGHAT, CDR2 FQNNGV. The CDR3 is 18 residues long. With V trimmed by 1 base and J by 0 bases, 5 bases remained unmatched. The chain's CDR3 is CASSLGDRGAYSNQPQHF. The CDR3 DNA is TGTGCCAGCAGCTTAGGGGACAGGGGGGCGTATAGCAATCAGCCCCAGCATTTT.

The chain has TRBV6-4 and TRBJ1-5; D uncertain. Germline V gene sequence: CDR1 MRHNA, CDR2 SNTAGT. V was shortened by 6 bases and J by 6 bases, with 18 bases between the two germline ends. The length of the CDR3 is 15 residues. The CDR3: CASSNRAKKGQPQHF. The CDR3, as DNA: TGTGCCAGCAGCAACCGGGCTAAAAAAGGTCAGCCCCAGCATTTT.

The V call is TRBV29-1, the J call TRBJ2-5, with D possibly being TRBD1 (7 bases). This CDR3 spans 18 amino acids. Trimming took 0 bases from V and 1 from J, leaving 21 bases between them. Germline values: CDR1 SQVTM, CDR2 ANQGSEA. The CDR3 is CSVEDGGARGESQETQYF. CDR3 nucleotide sequence: TGCAGCGTTGAAGATGGAGGGGCCAGGGGGGAGAGCCAAGAGACCCAGTACTTC.

This clonotype was picked up a small number of times. The chain uses TRBV14 and TRBJ2-6; 8 bases align to TRBD1. Trimming cost V 4 bases and J 0 bases; bases outside gene matches: 8. The CDR3 loop spans 18 amino acids. Germline V gives CDR1 SGHDN, CDR2 FVKESK. CDR3 sequence (DNA): TGTGCCAGCAGCCCCCGGACAGGGCCTAGCTCTGGGGCCAACGTCCTGACTTTC. Amino acids: CASSPRTGPSSGANVLTF.

A few counts support this clonotype. This sequence joins TRBV6-1 and TRBJ2-3; 7 bases agree with TRBD1. Germline values: CDR1 MNHNS, CDR2 SASEGT. The CDR3 is made up of 15 amino acids. J was trimmed by 3 bases and V by 7 bases; bases with no gene match: 10. The CDR3 nucleotides read TGTGCCAGCATACGACAGGGCCCGGTGACAGATACGCAGTATTTT. This codes for CASIRQGPVTDTQYF.

This clonotype has only a few counts. This chain uses TRBV20-1 with TRBJ2-7, with TRBD2 matching over 10 bases. Trimming took 5 bases from V and 3 from J; bases not matched to a gene: 4. From germline, CDR1 is DFQATT and CDR2 SNEGSKA (reference sequence). The CDR3 runs to 13 residues. CDR3 sequence (DNA): TGCAGTGCTGGGCTAGCGGGAGACTACGAGCAGTACTTC. Translated: CSAGLAGDYEQYF.

A few counts support this clonotype. The V and J genes are TRBV19 and TRBJ2-2; the D is unclear. The CDR3 runs to 14 residues. Deletions cut 3 bases from V and 1 base from J, with 6 bases between. CDR1 and CDR2 from the germline V gene are LNHDA and SQIVND (reference sequence). CDR3 sequence (DNA): TGTGCCAGTAGTATCAGGAAGAACACCGGGGAGCTGTTTTTT. Amino acid sequence: CASSIRKNTGELFF.

As concerns this clonotype: It may be a read error: a sequence one base away is much more abundant. CDR3 bases: TGTACCAGCAGCCCCTCCCGGGAGACCCAGTACTTC. Its translation is CTSSPSRETQYF. This chain links TRBV3-1 with TRBJ2-5, with unresolved D. There are 12 residues in the CDR3. Germline V gives CDR1 LGHDT, CDR2 YNNKEL (reference sequence).

This clonotype was recorded only once. This may arise from a read error, as a much more abundant clone is one base away. The rearrangement joins TRBV27 to TRBJ2-2; D possibly corresponds to TRBD1 (5 bases). V dropped 4 bases and J dropped 3 bases, with 12 bases sitting between them. This CDR3 has 15 amino acids. The germline gives CDR1 MNHEY, CDR2 SMNVEV (reference sequence). CDR3 in DNA: TGTGCCAGCAGTTCATATCTAGGGGACACCGGGGAGCTGTTTTTT. As protein: CASSSYLGDTGELFF.

This clonotype was seen a single time. One base away lies a much larger clone, so this may be a sequencing read error. The chain joins TRBV30 to TRBJ2-7; weak D call: TRBD2 (7 bases). The germline V gene has CDR1 GTSNPN and CDR2 SVGIG (reference sequence). This CDR3 region has 13 residues. Trimming shortened V by 8 bases and J by 4 bases, and 18 bases separated the two germline ends. This chain's CDR3 is CARQPAGTYEQYF. The DNA of the CDR3 is TGTGCCCGACAACCAGCGGGGACATACGAGCAGTACTTC.

In this sample, this clonotype turned up many times. The rearrangement links TRBV6-5 to TRBJ2-5; tentatively, D is TRBD2 (6 bases). The germline gives CDR1 MNHEY, CDR2 SVGAGI. There are 15 residues in the CDR3. Trimming removed 2 bases from V and 4 bases from J, with 14 bases in between. In DNA, the CDR3 is TGTGCCAGCAGTTACCCTTCGGGAGCAAGAGAGACCCAGTACTTC. Protein sequence: CASSYPSGARETQYF.

The sample holds many counts of this clonotype. V usage is TRBV7-2 and J usage is TRBJ1-2; D is undetermined. This CDR3 contains 13 residues. Germline V gives CDR1 SGHTA, CDR2 FQGNSA. V was cut by 6 bases and J by 3 bases, with 11 bases left in between. CDR3 region: CASSLEGDYGYTF. In DNA form, the CDR3 reads TGTGCCAGCAGTTTGGAGGGCGACTATGGCTACACCTTC.

The V and J genes are TRBV6-1 and TRBJ2-3, with 11 bases fitting TRBD2. The CDR3 loop spans 14 amino acids. Germline V gene sequence: CDR1 MNHNS, CDR2 SASEGT. After removal of 5 bases from V and 6 bases from J, the junction contained 4 bases not matched to a gene. CDR3 sequence (DNA): TGTGCCAGCAGTATGGTAGCGGGAGGGGATACGCAGTATTTT. It yields the protein CASSMVAGGDTQYF.

This clonotype was seen just once. One end of the junction varies from germline; a read error may be responsible. CDR3 in DNA: TGCAGTGTTAGAGGTATAGGAATTTCCTCTGGAAACACCATATATTTT. This sequence encodes CSVRGIGISSGNTIYF. The chain is built from TRBV20-1 and TRBJ1-3; D remains unclear. Germline V gives CDR1 DFQATT, CDR2 SNEGSKA (reference sequence). The CDR3 runs to 16 residues.

Points on this clonotype: The junction and the germline gene differ at one end; a read error may be behind it. This chain links TRBV18 with TRBJ2-5, with D unclear. The CDR3 covers 13 residues. Germline loops: CDR1 KGHSH, CDR2 LQKENI. CDR3 bases: TGTGCCAGCTCACCACAACAGCAAGAGACCCGGTACTTC. It translates to CASSPQQQETRYF.

This chain joins TRBV20-1 and TRBJ2-1; TRBD2 matches at 14 bases. Germline lookup yields CDR1 DFQATT and CDR2 SNEGSKA (reference sequence). V lost 6 bases and J lost 8; bases outside the gene matches: 6. The CDR3 is 14 amino acids. The CDR3 DNA reads as TGCAGTGCGGCGGGACTAGCGGGAGAGTATGAGCAGTTCTTC. It encodes CSAAGLAGEYEQFF.

About this clonotype: This may arise from a read error, as a much more abundant clone is one base away. The J gene is TRBJ1-4, the V gene TRBV7-3; 8 nucleotides align to TRBD1. The length of the CDR3 is 14 residues. CDR1 is SGHTA and CDR2 is FQGTGA in the germline V gene. CDR3 in amino acids: CASSLVATGEKLVF. CDR3 in DNA: TGTGCCAGCAGCTTAGTCGCGACAGGGGAAAAACTGGTTTTT.

The V gene is TRBV9, the J gene TRBJ2-1; 12 nucleotides agree with TRBD2. J gave up 2 bases and V 3 bases, and 9 bases lay outside the gene matches. Germline CDR1 is SGDLS and CDR2 is YYNGEE. This CDR3 has 18 residues. The CDR3 DNA follows: TGTGCCAGCAGCGATAGGGGACTAGCGGGCCGGACCTACAATGAGCAGTTCTTC. It yields the protein CASSDRGLAGRTYNEQFF.

This rearrangement joins TRBV5-1 to TRBJ2-5; TRBD1 might be the D (7 bases). The CDR3 consists of 15 residues. Between the trimmed V and J ends, which lost 4 bases and 4 bases, there was a span of 17 bases. Germline V gene lookup returns CDR1 SGHRS and CDR2 YFSETQ. CDR3 bases: TGCGCCAGCAGCCCCATAAGACAGGGAGGAGAGACCCAGTACTTC. Its translation is CASSPIRQGGETQYF.

This clonotype came up many times. The rearrangement uses TRBV2 and TRBJ1-1; D possibly corresponds to TRBD1 (5 bases). The V gene lost 8 bases and the J gene lost 8 bases, with 30 bases spanning the gap. Germline CDR1 and CDR2: SNHLY and FYNNEI. The CDR3 has 17 amino acids. The CDR3 nucleotides read TGTGCCAGCTTAGGTCCAGCCATGGACAAGCCGAACGGGGAAGCTTTCTTT. Its protein product is CASLGPAMDKPNGEAFF. The full variable domain, rest sourced from reference TRBV2 and TRBJ1-1, is EPEVTQTPSHQVTQMGQEVILRCVPISNHLYFYWYRQILGQKVEFLVSFYNNEISEKSEIFDDQFSVERPDGSNFTLKIRSTKLEDSAMYFCASLGPAMDKPNGEAFFGQGTRLTVV.

This clonotype was detected only a few times. The gene calls are TRBV13 and TRBJ2-7; D is possibly TRBD2 (6 bases). This CDR3 region has 14 residues. Trimming took 5 bases from V and 3 from J, leaving 14 bases between them. CDR1 PRHDT and CDR2 FYEKMQ come from the germline V gene (reference sequence). The CDR3 DNA reads TGTGCCAGCAGCCTTAGCGGTGTTGACTACGAGCAGTACTTC. This gives the protein CASSLSGVDYEQYF.

The chain has TRBV19 and TRBJ2-3, with D maybe TRBD2 (5 bases). CDR3 length: 14 amino acids. The V gene lost 3 bases and the J gene lost 2 bases, with 9 bases spanning the gap. The germline CDR1 and CDR2 sequences are LNHDA and SQIVND (reference sequence). The CDR3 region has the DNA TGTGCCAGTAGTATTATGGGAGTCACAGATACGCAGTATTTT. Protein product: CASSIMGVTDTQYF.

This clonotype has only a few counts. The V call is TRBV4-1, the J call TRBJ1-2; 7 nucleotides align to TRBD1. The germline CDR1 and CDR2 sequences are MGHRA and YSYEKL. Trimming took 6 bases from V and 1 from J; bases not matched to a gene: 5. The CDR3 has 14 residues. The CDR3 protein is CASSLTGVNYGYTF. Here the CDR3 DNA reads TGCGCCAGCAGTCTCACAGGGGTTAACTATGGCTACACCTTC.